The rows below give T cell receptor beta chains drawn from one sample of a study of T-cell memory formation after mild COVID-19. TCRdb reprocessed the 5' RACE reads via MiXCR and lists one record per CDR3 protein. The sample includes roughly 250,000 distinct CDR3 sequences, roughly 15% of them seen just once. Sequenced input: PBMCs or a T cell subset sorted from them (not recorded which). All receptors derive from a young man who had mild COVID-19 (a few samples of this study predate the infection). Cell type and time point are not known. The CDR3 runs from the conserved cysteine through the conserved F or W. D genes are given only for firm matches.

v_gene	j_gene	d_gene	CDR3aa
TRBV27	TRBJ1-1	.	CASSGLVGTEAFF
TRBV7-8	TRBJ2-4	.	CASSQDYAKNIQYF
TRBV7-9	TRBJ1-1	.	CASSQRAGQEAFF
TRBV5-5	TRBJ1-4	TRBD1	CASSLGTGGGDEKLFF
TRBV7-2	TRBJ1-6	.	CASSSGNSGNSPLHF
TRBV5-1	TRBJ2-1	.	CASSLIGPDEQFF
TRBV20-1	TRBJ2-1	.	CSASLTGSPDNEQFF
TRBV7-2	TRBJ1-6	.	CASSSGTDNSPLHF
TRBV12-3/TRBV12-4	TRBJ2-1	TRBD2	CASSHGRVNEQFF
TRBV6-6	TRBJ2-3	.	CASSYWGERDTQYF
TRBV9	TRBJ1-2	.	CASSVGVYGYTF
TRBV4-3	TRBJ1-1	TRBD1	CASSQGTVYTEAFF
TRBV12-3/TRBV12-4	TRBJ1-1	.	CASSLNLGKGEAFF
TRBV7-3	TRBJ2-3	.	CASSLGPEGDTQYF
TRBV3-1	TRBJ2-2	TRBD2	CASSDTSGTNTGELFF
TRBV4-1	TRBJ2-1	.	CASSQGPGEGEQFF
TRBV19	TRBJ2-5	.	CASSRSVQETQYF
TRBV7-2	TRBJ2-2	.	CASSPRTIRELFF
TRBV27	TRBJ1-4	TRBD1	CASSLWTGGEEKLFF
TRBV6-4	TRBJ2-7	TRBD1	CANTTGTGEFYEQYF
TRBV20-1	TRBJ2-3	.	CSAVPGITDTQYF
TRBV12-3/TRBV12-4	TRBJ2-1	.	CASSFLALNNEQFF
TRBV11-2	TRBJ2-5	.	CASSLERSETQYF
TRBV7-9	TRBJ2-1	.	CASSLRGVGIDNEQFF
TRBV4-3	TRBJ2-7	TRBD2	CASSRERGISREQYF
TRBV6-2/TRBV6-3	TRBJ1-1	TRBD1	CASSYLAGGYMNTEAFF
TRBV20-1	TRBJ1-1	TRBD1	CSARPWTGENTEAFF
TRBV4-3	TRBJ1-1	.	CASSQDARVNTEAFF
TRBV5-1	TRBJ1-2	.	CASSLERGESGYTF
TRBV6-2/TRBV6-3	TRBJ2-7	.	CASSRQEISYEQYF
TRBV7-2	TRBJ1-2	.	CASSLDSRSGNKGYTF
TRBV11-2	TRBJ2-7	.	CASSLDPGPHYEQYF
TRBV5-1	TRBJ1-1	.	CASSPGHSRHTEAFF
TRBV4-2	TRBJ2-2	.	CASSSGGGADTGELFF
TRBV28	TRBJ1-1	.	CASTFRRMNTEAFF
TRBV6-5	TRBJ1-2	.	CASSYNGRDYGYTF
TRBV5-1	TRBJ1-2	TRBD1	CASSTGDRDGYTF
TRBV4-3	TRBJ1-1	.	CASNAGREDTEAFF
TRBV7-6	TRBJ2-7	.	CASSSYRDYEQYF
TRBV7-2	TRBJ1-2	.	CASSTIQAGSGYTF
TRBV4-1	TRBJ1-5	.	CASSQGRGTGQPQHF
TRBV4-2	TRBJ1-2	.	CASSPSTLTSYGYTF
TRBV12-3/TRBV12-4	TRBJ2-1	TRBD2	CASSLALAGGHEQFF
TRBV7-6	TRBJ2-5	TRBD2	CASGPAGKQETQYF
TRBV20-1	TRBJ2-7	.	CSASRARVGYEQYF
TRBV12-5	TRBJ2-5	TRBD2	CASGRGLAGQTQYF
TRBV18	TRBJ2-6	.	CASSPINSGANVLTF
TRBV27	TRBJ1-6	.	CASSASTASYSPLHF
TRBV2	TRBJ2-3	.	CASSDRDRDTQYF
TRBV12-3/TRBV12-4	TRBJ2-1	TRBD2	CASSSPLAGGREFF
TRBV9	TRBJ2-2	.	CASSVVGAANTGELFF
TRBV7-2	TRBJ2-5	.	CASSLASAAPPQETQYF
TRBV10-3	TRBJ2-1	.	CAISEVRGIGEQFF
TRBV7-9	TRBJ1-1	.	CASSLRGADTEAFF
TRBV4-2	TRBJ2-7	TRBD2	CASSQDLAGGQYF
TRBV4-3	TRBJ2-1	.	CASSQEGPGVEQFF
TRBV7-2	TRBJ2-3	TRBD2	CASSLMGGADTQYF
TRBV19	TRBJ2-1	.	CASQTRGAGRRNTLLNEQFF
TRBV24-1	TRBJ1-5	.	CATRGVDRSLYSNQPQHF